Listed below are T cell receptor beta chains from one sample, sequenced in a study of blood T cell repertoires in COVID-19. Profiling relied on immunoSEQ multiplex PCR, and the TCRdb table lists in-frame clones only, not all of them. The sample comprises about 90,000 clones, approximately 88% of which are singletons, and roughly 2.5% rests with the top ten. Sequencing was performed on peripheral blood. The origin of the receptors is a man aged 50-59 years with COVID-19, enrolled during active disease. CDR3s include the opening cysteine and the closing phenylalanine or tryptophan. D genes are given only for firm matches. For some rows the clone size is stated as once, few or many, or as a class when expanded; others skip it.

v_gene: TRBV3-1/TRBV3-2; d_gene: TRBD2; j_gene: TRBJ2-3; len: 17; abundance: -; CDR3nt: TGTGCCAGCAGCCATGGGACTAGCGTAGGAGTCACAGATACGCAGTATTTT; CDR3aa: CASSHGTSVGVTDTQYF
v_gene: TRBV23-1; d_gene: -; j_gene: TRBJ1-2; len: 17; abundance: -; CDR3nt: TGCGCCAGCAGTCCCGCCGGAGAAGGGCTCCGTAGGGGTGGCTACACCTTC; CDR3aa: CASSPAGEGLRRGGYTF
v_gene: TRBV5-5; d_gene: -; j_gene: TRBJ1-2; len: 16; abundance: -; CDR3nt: TGTGCCAGCAGCCTGGTCGGGGGGACCGGTAGCTATGGCTACACCTTC; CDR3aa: CASSLVGGTGSYGYTF
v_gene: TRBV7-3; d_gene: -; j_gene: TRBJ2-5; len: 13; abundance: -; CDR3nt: TGTGCCAGCAGCTCTCGGACTGAGGAGACCCAGTACTTC; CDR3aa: CASSSRTEETQYF
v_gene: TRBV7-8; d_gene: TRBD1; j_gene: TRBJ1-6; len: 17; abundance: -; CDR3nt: TGTGCCAGCAGCCCGAGGACAGGGGGCTCCTATAATTCACCCCTCCACTTT; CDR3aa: CASSPRTGGSYNSPLHF
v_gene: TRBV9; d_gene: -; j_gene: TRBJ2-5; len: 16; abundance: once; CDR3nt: TGTGCCAGCAGCGCGGGGGACAGTTACCGTGAGGAGACCCAGTACTTC; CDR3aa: CASSAGDSYREETQYF
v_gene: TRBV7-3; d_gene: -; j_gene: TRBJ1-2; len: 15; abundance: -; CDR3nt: TGTGCCAGCAGCTTAATGGCAGGGGAGGGGTATGGCTACACCTTC; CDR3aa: CASSLMAGEGYGYTF
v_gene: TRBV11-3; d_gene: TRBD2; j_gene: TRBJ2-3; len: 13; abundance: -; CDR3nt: TGTGCCAGCAGCCCGACTAGCGGAGATACGCAGTATTTT; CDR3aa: CASSPTSGDTQYF
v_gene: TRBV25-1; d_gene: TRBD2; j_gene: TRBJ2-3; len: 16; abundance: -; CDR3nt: TGTGCCAGCAGTGAATCCGGGCTAGCGGGGGGGGATACGCAGTATTTT; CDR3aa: CASSESGLAGGDTQYF
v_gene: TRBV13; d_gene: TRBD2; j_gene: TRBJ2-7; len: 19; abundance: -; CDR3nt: TGTGCCAGCAGCTCCCGATCCGGACTAGCGGGGGGTAGCTCCTACGAGCAGTACTTC; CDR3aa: CASSSRSGLAGGSSYEQYF
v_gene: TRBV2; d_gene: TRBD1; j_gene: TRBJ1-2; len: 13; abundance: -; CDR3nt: TGTGCCAGCAGCCAGGGACAGCAGTATGGCTACACCTTC; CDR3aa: CASSQGQQYGYTF
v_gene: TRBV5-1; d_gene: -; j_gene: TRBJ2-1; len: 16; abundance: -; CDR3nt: TGCGCCAGCAGCTTGGAACAGGCAGCTTCGTACAATGAGCAGTTCTTC; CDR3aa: CASSLEQAASYNEQFF
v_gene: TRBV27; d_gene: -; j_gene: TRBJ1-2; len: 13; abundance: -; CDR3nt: TGTGCCAGCAGTTTGGACAGCAACTATGGCTACACCTTC; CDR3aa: CASSLDSNYGYTF
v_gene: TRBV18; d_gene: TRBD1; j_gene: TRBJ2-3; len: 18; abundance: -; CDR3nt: TGTGCCAGCTCACCTAACCCCGGGACAGGGGTGAGCACAGATACGCAGTATTTT; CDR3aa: CASSPNPGTGVSTDTQYF
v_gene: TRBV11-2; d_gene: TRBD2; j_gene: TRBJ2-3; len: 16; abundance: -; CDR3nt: TGTGCCAGCAGCCCGGCCGGACTAGCGGGCACAGATACGCAGTATTTT; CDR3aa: CASSPAGLAGTDTQYF
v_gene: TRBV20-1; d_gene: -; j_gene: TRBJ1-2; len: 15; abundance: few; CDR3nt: TGCAGTGCTAGTTCGATTTCGACAGGAGTAAATGGCTACACCTTC; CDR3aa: CSASSISTGVNGYTF
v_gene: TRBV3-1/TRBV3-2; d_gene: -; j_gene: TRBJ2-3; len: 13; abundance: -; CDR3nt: TGTGCCAGCAGCCGCCTAAGCACAGATACGCAGTATTTT; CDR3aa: CASSRLSTDTQYF